This T cell receptor beta chain was identified in a study of cytomegalovirus exposure and HLA in healthy donors. Study-level findings and limits: Cytomegalovirus status was reportedly diagnosed by the classifier with high specificity and sensitivity. Equally common other TCR beta chains were less clonally expanded than HLA-associated ones, a later analysis found.

Comment on this clone: The target antigen is unknown.

The CDR3 sequence is 14 residues long. Germline V gene lookup returns CDR1 MNHNS and CDR2 SASEGT. The V segment lost 5 bases and the J segment 1 base; nucleotides outside the gene matches: 4. Among the donors, all were healthy bone marrow donors. Each donor was nominally healthy when sampled (though unrecorded immune exposures were likely). PCR amplification relied on 60 Vbeta primers (plus 13 Jbeta primers). Assay: immunoSEQ multiplex PCR; the TCRdb copy retains only in-frame clones and omits some. The sample shows 150,000 to 200,000 clones, roughly 80% of them seen only once. Sequenced sample: PBMCs. The receptor was isolated from a male donor in good health and CMV-seronegative. The chain recombines TRBV6-1 with TRBJ2-5; 7 nucleotides agree with TRBD2. The CDR3 loop reads CASSTGGTQETQYF. The CDR3 DNA follows: TGTGCCAGCAGTACCGGGGGGACCCAAGAGACCCAGTACTTC.